What follows are 6 T cell receptor beta chains derived from one specimen sequenced in a study of T cell responses to AZD1222 COVID-19 vaccine. Assay: immunoSEQ multiplex PCR; the TCRdb copy retains only in-frame clones and omits some. The repertoire holds about 120,000 clones, with more than 75% as singletons. Sample: peripheral blood, taken 28 days after the second AZD1222 dose. All receptors come from an adult who received the AZD1222 COVID-19 vaccine.

J is TRBJ1-2 and V is TRBV19, with D uncertain. The V and J ends lost 3 bases and 6 bases respectively, with 14 bases between them. Germline lookup yields CDR1 LNHDA and CDR2 SQIVND (reference sequence). The CDR3 is made up of 14 amino acids. The CDR3: CASSMTYGAHGYTF. CDR3 nucleotide sequence: TGTGCCAGTAGTATGACCTACGGAGCCCATGGCTACACCTTC.

The gene calls are TRBV27 and TRBJ2-3; D is perhaps TRBD1 (6 bases). The germline gives CDR1 MNHEY, CDR2 SMNVEV (reference sequence). V was cut by 3 bases and J by 3 bases, with 16 bases left in between. The CDR3 is 16 amino acids. CDR3: CASSLAGRGLTDTQYF. CDR3 DNA sequence: TGTGCCAGCAGTTTGGCCGGCAGGGGCCTTACAGATACGCAGTATTTT.

The genes are TRBV28 and TRBJ1-2; D is ambiguous. Germline loops: CDR1 MDHEN, CDR2 SYDVKM. The V end was cut by 7 bases, the J end by 4 bases, with 10 bases between. The CDR3 consists of 12 residues. The chain's CDR3 is CASTNSIYGYTF. The CDR3 DNA reads TGTGCCAGCACTAACAGTATCTATGGCTACACCTTC.

The gene calls are TRBV5-6 and TRBJ1-1; D not resolved. Germline CDR1 and CDR2: SGHDT and YYEEEE. This CDR3 spans 13 amino acids. V was shortened by 0 bases and J by 0 bases, with 3 bases between the two germline ends. The CDR3 loop reads CASSLGVNTEAFF. CDR3 DNA: TGTGCCAGCAGCTTGGGAGTGAACACTGAAGCTTTCTTT.

In this sample, this clone turned up a few times. The chain links TRBV11-3 to TRBJ1-1; 11 nucleotides line up with TRBD1. Germline assignment: CDR1 SGHNT and CDR2 YENEEA. The CDR3 contains 14 residues. The V and J ends lost 6 bases and 7 bases, in that order; junction bases with no gene match: 7. CDR3 in amino acids: CASRGSGTGGEAFF. Here the CDR3 DNA reads TGTGCCAGCAGAGGGAGCGGGACAGGGGGTGAAGCTTTCTTT.

CDR3 loop: CASSFAVSTGSNSPLHF. The CDR3, as DNA: TGTGCCAGCAGCTTTGCAGTATCGACAGGGTCAAATTCACCCCTCCACTTT. The chain uses TRBV7-8 and TRBJ1-6; 7 bases align to TRBD1. V lost 3 bases to trimming and J lost 7 bases; unmatched junction nucleotides: 12. Germline lookup yields CDR1 SGHVS and CDR2 FQNEAQ. CDR3 length: 17 amino acids. The whole variable domain, remainder taken from reference TRBV7-8 and TRBJ1-6, is GAGVSQSPRYKVAKRGQDVALRCDPISGHVSLFWYQQALGQGPEFLTYFQNEAQLDKSGLPSDRFFAERPEGSVSTLKIQRTQQEDSAVYLCASSFAVSTGSNSPLHFGNGTRLTVT.